This T cell receptor beta chain was profiled in a study of blood T cell repertoires in COVID-19. Study details: Researchers got acute and convalescent COVID-19 samples from the United States, Italy and Spain.

The V and J ends lost 1 base and 6 bases respectively, with 13 bases between them. The germline CDR1 and CDR2 sequences are LGHDT and YNNKEL (reference sequence). The CDR3 is 14 amino acids. As handled by the study authors: How many nucleated cells were present was estimated from reference gene primer amplification. The method was immunoSEQ multiplex PCR; TCRdb's version includes in-frame clones alone and lacks a portion of them. The D gene and trimming were derived from the DNA, and the V and J assignments and clone size from that table. The data contain 50,000 to 65,000 clones, approximately 90% of them seen just once; the ten biggest clones take up about 3.9%.

The sequence derives from a human donor in a cohort sampled during active COVID-19. The rearrangement uses TRBV3-1 (or the pseudogene TRBV3-2) and TRBJ2-7, with D perhaps TRBD2 (5 bases). Source material: peripheral blood. The CDR3 DNA sequence: TGTGCCAGCAGCCAAGGTGGGAGTGTGGGCGAGCAGTACTTC. Encoded protein: CASSQGGSVGEQYF.